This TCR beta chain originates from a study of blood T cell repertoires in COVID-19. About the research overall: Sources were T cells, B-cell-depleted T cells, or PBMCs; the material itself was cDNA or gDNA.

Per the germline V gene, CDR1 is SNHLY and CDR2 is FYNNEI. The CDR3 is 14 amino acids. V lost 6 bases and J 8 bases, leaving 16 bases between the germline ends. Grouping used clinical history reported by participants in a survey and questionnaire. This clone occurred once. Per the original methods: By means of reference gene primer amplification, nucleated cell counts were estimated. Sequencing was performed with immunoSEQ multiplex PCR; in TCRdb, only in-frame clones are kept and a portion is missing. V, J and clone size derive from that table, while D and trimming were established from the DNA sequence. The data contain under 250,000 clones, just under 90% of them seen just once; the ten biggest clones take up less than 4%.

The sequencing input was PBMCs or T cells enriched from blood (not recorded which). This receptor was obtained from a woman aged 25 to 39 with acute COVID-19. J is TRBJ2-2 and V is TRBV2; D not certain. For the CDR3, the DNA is TGTGCCAGCAGCCCCCTACAGAGATCTGGGGAGCTGTTTTTT. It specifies CASSPLQRSGELFF.